This record concerns one T cell receptor beta chain sequence. The entry originates in a study of blood T cell repertoires in COVID-19. Study-wide background: Acute and convalescent COVID-19 specimens originated in the United States, Italy and Spain.

Per the study methods: Amplification of reference gene primers was used by the study to estimate nucleated cell counts. TCRdb's copy holds only in-frame clones and misses some; the assay was immunoSEQ multiplex PCR. V, J and clone size derive from that table, while D and trimming were established from the DNA sequence. Counted here are roughly 150,000 clones, about 86% occurring once; the ten biggest clones make up roughly 19%. This receptor was obtained from a woman of 80 years or more with acute or convalescent COVID-19. Material: peripheral blood.

This chain's CDR3 is CASNTGEVKTQYF. CDR3 sequence (DNA): TGTGCCAGCAACACGGGGGAAGTTAAGACCCAGTACTTC. The chain combines TRBV5-6 with TRBJ2-5; D perhaps matches TRBD2 (6 bases). Germline loops: CDR1 SGHDT, CDR2 YYEEEE. This CDR3 contains 13 residues. Trimming stripped 6 bases from V and 6 bases from J, with 15 bases between. Drawing the rest from reference TRBV5-6 and TRBJ2-5, the complete variable domain is DAGVTQSPTHLIKTRGQQVTLRCSPKSGHDTVSWYQQALGQGPQFIFQYYEEEERQRGNFPDRFSGHQFPNYSSELNVNALLLGDSALYLCASNTGEVKTQYFGPGTRLLVL.